This T cell receptor (beta chain) was captured by sequencing in a study of TIL therapy for anti-PD-1-resistant metastatic lung cancer. Overall study findings and caveats: This highly selected cohort may not generalize to typical lung cancer patients. Compared with baseline intratumoral T cells, expanded TIL cultures were more clonal and less diverse (around 5.9% vs 31%).

Sequencing used immunoSEQ v3. Libraries were sequenced to 2 million to 2.5 million read pairs (survey) or roughly 4.5-6 million (deep). Method: immunoSEQ multiplex PCR; TCRdb's copy keeps in-frame clones and lacks some. The sample gives 9,100 or so clones, over 70% of which show up once; roughly 11% is in the top ten. Worth noting for this clone: What it binds is unknown.

CDR3 length equals 13 residues. The V end was cut by 1 base, the J end by 6 bases, with 10 bases between. The germline gives CDR1 LGHNT, CDR2 FRNRAP. Indicated time point: pre-treatment sample, taken before nivolumab and TIL therapy. Pleural nodules or supraclavicular lymph nodes made up most of the excised metastases sampled. This chain links TRBV12-5 with TRBJ2-7; D not certain. The source material was tumor tissue, sampled at baseline. This receptor was obtained from a person aged 25 to 85 with non-small cell lung cancer. In DNA form, the CDR3 reads TGTGCTAGTGGTTTGGGCACCTGGGGCGAGCAGTACTTC. Protein product: CASGLGTWGEQYF.